This entry lists 31 T cell receptor beta chains sequenced from one sample in a study of blood T cell repertoires in COVID-19. Sequencing used immunoSEQ multiplex PCR; TCRdb keeps in-frame clones, though not all of them. Of about 320,000 clones in the sample, roughly 87% were seen once. The sequencing input was PBMCs or T cells enriched from blood (not recorded which). Receptor source: a woman in her 30s who had recovered from COVID-19.

The gene calls are TRBV30 and TRBJ2-1, with 7 bases fitting TRBD2. The CDR3 is 13 amino acids. Losses at the gene ends were 3 bases for V and 7 bases for J; bases not matched to a gene: 6. Per germline, CDR1 GTSNPN and CDR2 SVGIG (reference sequence). Written as DNA, the CDR3 is TGTGCCTGGAGGAGGGGACTACCTAATGAGCAGTTCTTC. This translates into CAWRRGLPNEQFF.

V gene TRBV28 combines with J gene TRBJ1-1, with a possible D match to TRBD1 (5 bases). This CDR3 region has 13 residues. Per germline, CDR1 MDHEN and CDR2 SYDVKM. Between the trimmed V and J ends, which lost 3 bases and 4 bases, there was a span of 9 bases. For the CDR3, the DNA is TGTGCCAGCAGTTTTCAGGGAGGCACTGAAGCTTTCTTT. Amino acid sequence: CASSFQGGTEAFF.

The rearrangement links TRBV7-2 to TRBJ2-3; 10 bases agree with TRBD2. Germline V CDR1 and CDR2: SGHTA, FQGNSA. The CDR3 totals 15 residues. With V trimmed by 4 bases and J by 4 bases, 5 bases remained unmatched. The CDR3 region is CASSSVAGGPDTQYF. The CDR3 nucleotides read TGTGCCAGCAGCTCCGTAGCGGGGGGCCCAGATACGCAGTATTTT.

In nucleotides, the CDR3 is TGTGCCTGGACCCGGAGGGGTGAAAAACTGTTTTTT. Translating gives CAWTRRGEKLFF. V and J are TRBV30 and TRBJ1-4, with D perhaps TRBD1 (5 bases). The ends were cut back, 4 bases at V and 7 bases at J, with 10 bases in the middle. The CDR3 extends over 12 amino acids. Germline loops: CDR1 GTSNPN, CDR2 SVGIG (reference sequence).

This clone appeared a single time. The chain carries TRBV9 and TRBJ2-3, with 7 bases identical to TRBD2. CDR3 length: 17 residues. Germline V gene lookup returns CDR1 SGDLS and CDR2 YYNGEE. V shed 4 bases and J 0 bases; nucleotides not matched to a gene: 11. CDR3 protein: CASSPLFGSGSTDTQYF. As DNA, the CDR3 is TGTGCCAGCAGCCCCCTGTTTGGTAGCGGGAGCACAGATACGCAGTATTTT.

The J gene is TRBJ1-3, the V gene TRBV30, with TRBD1 matching 7 bases. This CDR3 has 16 amino acids. Germline-derived CDR1 and CDR2 are GTSNPN and SVGIG (reference sequence). Losses at the gene ends were 4 bases for V and 0 bases for J; bases not matched to a gene: 9. CDR3 coding DNA: TGTGCCTGGATCCCGACAGGGCTCTTCTCTGGAAACACCATATATTTT. Translation: CAWIPTGLFSGNTIYF. Full variable domain (remainder filled in from reference TRBV30 and TRBJ1-3): SQTIHQWPATLVQPVGSPLSLECTVEGTSNPNLYWYRQAAGRGLQLLFYSVGIGQISSEVPQNLSASRPQDRQFILSSKKLLLSDSGFYLCAWIPTGLFSGNTIYFGEGSWLTVV.

This clone was observed once. The chain carries TRBV11-1 and TRBJ2-3, with 11 bases lining up with TRBD2. V shed 6 bases and J 2 bases; nucleotides not matched to a gene: 4. The CDR3 length is 15 residues. From germline, CDR1 is SGHAT and CDR2 FQDESV (reference sequence). DNA for the CDR3: TGTGCCAGCAGGGAACTAGCGGGGGACACAGATACGCAGTATTTT. Translating gives CASRELAGDTDTQYF.

The CDR3 DNA reads TGTGCCAGCAGGTACAGGGGAGGTAACTATGGCTACACCTTC. This sequence encodes CASRYRGGNYGYTF. This chain connects TRBV2 to TRBJ1-2; 7 bases map to TRBD1. The germline gives CDR1 SNHLY, CDR2 FYNNEI. This CDR3 spans 14 amino acids. V lost 6 bases to trimming and J lost 1 base; unmatched junction nucleotides: 5.

The table lists this clone with a count of one. The genes are TRBV4-1 and TRBJ1-2, with 9 bases identical to TRBD1. Germline V CDR1 and CDR2: MGHRA, YSYEKL. There are 15 residues in the CDR3. The V gene end was trimmed by 3 bases and the J gene end by 2 bases; junction bases not matched to a gene: 4. CDR3: CASSQPDRGNYGYTF. CDR3 DNA: TGCGCCAGCAGCCAGCCGGACAGGGGAAACTATGGCTACACCTTC.

In nucleotides, the CDR3 is TGTGCCACTGCCTTGACAGGGCAGTCAAAGGGCTACACCTTC. It yields the protein CATALTGQSKGYTF. V is TRBV19 and J is TRBJ1-2, with TRBD1 identical over 7 bases. The V segment lost 10 bases and the J segment 8 bases; nucleotides outside the gene matches: 16. CDR1 is LNHDA and CDR2 is SQIVND in the germline V gene (reference sequence). This CDR3 contains 14 residues.

This clone was observed a few times. The chain has TRBV15 and TRBJ1-2, with D perhaps matching TRBD1 (5 bases). The CDR3 is 14 residues long. Trimming pared 0 bases from V and 3 bases from J, leaving 8 bases between. Per germline, CDR1 LNHNV and CDR2 YYDKDF (reference sequence). In DNA form, the CDR3 reads TGTGCCACCAGCAGAGATCGACAGCACTATGGCTACACCTTC. This translates into CATSRDRQHYGYTF.

This chain links TRBV21-1 with TRBJ2-4; the table's TRBD1 call for D was not verified on the DNA. TRBV21-1 is noted as a pseudogene. CDR3 length: 14 residues. The CDR3 protein is CASSGGTAKNIQYF. CDR3 sequence (DNA): TGTGCCAGCAGCGGAGGGACAGCGAAAAACATTCAGTACTTC.

The CDR3 protein is CASSLAGTTGQETQYF. CDR3 bases: TGTGCCAGCAGCTTAGCCGGGACAACTGGGCAAGAGACCCAGTACTTC. The V call is TRBV5-4, the J call TRBJ2-5; tentative D call: TRBD1 (6 bases). The CDR3 runs 16 residues. Trimming cost V 2 bases and J 2 bases, with 16 bases left between them. Germline assignment: CDR1 SGHNT and CDR2 YYREEE (reference sequence).

The chain is built from TRBV2 and TRBJ2-1; no clear D. The germline V gene encodes CDR1 SNHLY and CDR2 FYNNEI. V lost 2 bases to trimming and J lost 0 bases, with 5 bases between them. The CDR3 contains 14 residues. CDR3 loop: CASSENFSYNEQFF. The DNA of the CDR3 is TGTGCCAGCAGTGAAAACTTCTCCTACAATGAGCAGTTCTTC.

The chain joins TRBV7-2 to TRBJ1-4, with 11 bases lining up with TRBD1. Unmatched junction bases numbered 6, after V lost 5 bases and J lost 4 bases. Germline-derived CDR1 and CDR2 are SGHTA and FQGNSA. There are 16 residues in the CDR3. The CDR3 bases are TGTGCCAGCAGCACCCATGGGACAGGGGGTAATGAAAAACTGTTTTTT. This sequence encodes CASSTHGTGGNEKLFF.

The chain joins TRBV2 to TRBJ1-2; the D gene is possibly TRBD1 (5 bases). The CDR3 is 13 amino acids. CDR1 and CDR2 (germline): SNHLY, FYNNEI. V lost 7 bases and J 2 bases, leaving 11 bases between the germline ends. CDR3 in DNA: TGTGCCAGCATAGGGGAACGGAACTATGGCTACACCTTC. This codes for CASIGERNYGYTF.

This clone is a singleton in its sample. This chain connects TRBV7-3 to TRBJ2-1; D possibly corresponds to TRBD2 (5 bases). Germline V gene lookup returns CDR1 SGHTA and CDR2 FQGTGA. Trimming left V 3 bases short and J 1 base short, with 10 bases between. The CDR3 totals 15 residues. The DNA for the CDR3 is TGTGCCAGCAGCTTGGAGGTGGGGTCCTACAATGAGCAGTTCTTC. Encoded protein: CASSLEVGSYNEQFF.

To note about this clone: The same CDR3 arises from other DNA sequences in this sample as well. The chain links TRBV19 to TRBJ1-5; a weak D match, TRBD1 (5 bases). The CDR3 totals 13 residues. V lost 8 bases and J lost 0, with 8 bases in between. Germline-derived CDR1 and CDR2 are LNHDA and SQIVND (reference sequence). The CDR3 region has the DNA TGTGCCAGTTGGGGCCGTAGCAATCAGCCCCAGCATTTT. It codes for CASWGRSNQPQHF.

The chain is built from TRBV12-2 and TRBJ2-7; TRBD2 was called by the table and not checked on the DNA. TRBV12-2 is a recognized pseudogene. There are 10 residues in the CDR3. For the CDR3, the DNA is TGTGCAAGTCGCTTAGGAGGTGAGTACTTC. Translating gives CASRLGGEYF.

The rearrangement joins TRBV9 to TRBJ2-3, with TRBD2 identical over 7 bases. CDR1 and CDR2 (germline): SGDLS, YYNGEE. Trimming took 0 bases from V and 4 from J; bases not matched to a gene: 5. The CDR3 spans 15 residues. The CDR3: CASSVGRGRADTQYF. CDR3 sequence (DNA): TGTGCCAGCAGCGTAGGGCGGGGGAGGGCAGATACGCAGTATTTT.

This chain joins TRBV2 and TRBJ1-1; 9 nucleotides match TRBD1. Unmatched junction bases numbered 6, after V lost 6 bases and J lost 7 bases. The length of the CDR3 is 13 residues. Germline CDR1 reads SNHLY; CDR2 reads FYNNEI. Here the CDR3 DNA reads TGTGCCAGCAGGACAGGGGGATTGGTTGAAGCTTTCTTT. Translating gives CASRTGGLVEAFF.

This chain links TRBV19 with TRBJ1-2; D unclear. Per germline, CDR1 LNHDA and CDR2 SQIVND (reference sequence). The CDR3 totals 13 residues. Trimming took off 5 bases at V and 4 bases at J, with 11 bases between the two ends. CDR3 protein: CASSLIGPYGYTF. For the CDR3, the DNA is TGTGCCAGTAGTTTGATTGGGCCCTATGGCTACACCTTC. The full variable domain, with the rest looked up from reference TRBV19 and TRBJ1-2, is DGGITQSPKYLFRKEGQNVTLSCEQNLNHDAMYWYRQDPGQGLRLIYYSQIVNDFQKGDIAEGYSVSREKKESFPLTVTSAQKNPTAFYLCASSLIGPYGYTFGSGTRLTVV.

The chain has TRBV11-3 and TRBJ2-7; no firm D call. The V and J ends lost 1 base and 4 bases respectively, with 8 bases between them. The CDR3 is made up of 13 amino acids. Germline lookup yields CDR1 SGHNT and CDR2 YENEEA. The CDR3 sequence: CASSLVSGYEQYF. The CDR3, as DNA: TGTGCCAGCAGCTTAGTATCCGGGTACGAGCAGTACTTC. Full variable domain (rest looked up from reference TRBV11-3 and TRBJ2-7): EAGVVQSPRYKIIEKKQPVAFWCNPISGHNTLYWYLQNLGQGPELLIRYENEEAVDDSQLPKDRFSAERLKGVDSTLKIQPAELGDSAVYLCASSLVSGYEQYFGPGTRLTVT.

CDR3 nucleotide sequence: TGTGCCAGCAGCGGGGGGACGAACACTGAAGCTTTCTTT. The encoded protein is CASSGGTNTEAFF. The chain uses TRBV7-2 and TRBJ1-1; a possible D gene is TRBD1 (5 bases). Per germline, CDR1 SGHTA and CDR2 FQGNSA. The CDR3 has 13 residues. V was cut by 5 bases and J by 1 base, with 8 bases left in between.

This clone was observed once. The chain has TRBV2 and TRBJ1-5; TRBD1 is a possible D gene (5 bases). Germline values: CDR1 SNHLY, CDR2 FYNNEI. V gave up 3 bases and J gave up 3 bases, with 9 bases separating them. The CDR3 contains 14 residues. The CDR3 bases are TGTGCCAGCAGTGATAGACAGCACAATCAGCCCCAGCATTTT. This sequence encodes CASSDRQHNQPQHF.

The rearrangement joins TRBV4-1 to TRBJ1-5; D is perhaps TRBD1 (5 bases). The CDR3 is made up of 18 amino acids. CDR1 and CDR2 from the germline V gene are MGHRA and YSYEKL. Trimming took 3 bases from V and 4 from J, leaving 22 bases between them. The CDR3 spells CASSHLGGTALRNQPQHF. For the CDR3, the DNA is TGCGCCAGCAGCCATCTTGGAGGGACCGCCTTAAGGAATCAGCCCCAGCATTTT.

The V gene is TRBV5-6, the J gene TRBJ1-2; 7 bases fit TRBD1. CDR1 and CDR2 (germline): SGHDT, YYEEEE. The CDR3 sequence is 15 residues long. V was clipped by 4 bases and J by 4 bases; unmatched bases: 10. CDR3 residues: CASSRPRDSPYGYTF. In DNA, the CDR3 is TGTGCCAGCAGCCGCCCCCGGGACAGTCCCTATGGCTACACCTTC.

V is TRBV14 and J is TRBJ1-6, with 7 bases lining up with TRBD1. The germline gives CDR1 SGHDN, CDR2 FVKESK. There are 16 residues in the CDR3. J lost 10 bases, V lost 1 base, and 10 bases had no gene match. CDR3 protein: CASSQGTGFVLSPLHF. The DNA for the CDR3 is TGTGCCAGCAGCCAAGGGACAGGTTTTGTTTTATCACCCCTCCACTTT.

The chain employs TRBV24-1 and TRBJ1-2; possibly TRBD1 for D (6 bases). Trimming took off 3 bases at V and 2 bases at J, with 9 bases between the two ends. The CDR3 consists of 14 residues. CDR1 and CDR2 from the germline V gene are KGHDR and SFDVKD. The DNA for the CDR3 is TGTGCCACCAGTGATGTGGACAGCAACTATGGCTACACCTTC. Translated: CATSDVDSNYGYTF.

V is TRBV29-1 and J is TRBJ1-1, with 7 bases matching TRBD1. Germline V gene sequence: CDR1 SQVTM, CDR2 ANQGSEA. The CDR3 loop spans 14 amino acids. J was trimmed by 3 bases and V by 5 bases; bases with no gene match: 9. CDR3 nucleotide sequence: TGCAGCGTTTCCCTCCGACAGGGATACACTGAAGCTTTCTTT. It codes for CSVSLRQGYTEAFF.

The V and J genes are TRBV29-1 and TRBJ1-1, with a tentative D call TRBD1 (5 bases). The CDR3 contains 13 residues. With 7 bases removed from V and 0 bases from J, the gap between germline ends came to 12 bases. Germline V gene lookup returns CDR1 SQVTM and CDR2 ANQGSEA. The CDR3 DNA sequence: TGCAGCGCTTCGACAGTGATGAACACTGAAGCTTTCTTT. It encodes CSASTVMNTEAFF.